These 2 T cell receptor beta chains originate from one sample sequenced in a study of T-cell memory formation after mild COVID-19 (dated by TCRdb to about 2021). Library prep was done by 5' RACE. The run used an Illumina NovaSeq 6000. In-frame beta chains were kept once TCRdb had trimmed the public reads at Q25 with fastp and called clones with MiXCR. Entries are consolidated by CDR3 protein sequence, retaining the most common genes and DNA. The sample table contains 110,000 to 150,000 distinct CDR3 sequences; only one count was recorded for roughly 24% of them. Of the sample, less than 25% is held by the ten largest clones. Sequenced material: PBMCs or a T cell subset sorted from them (not recorded which). The receptors were sampled from an adult woman who had mild COVID-19 (a few samples of this study predate the infection). The sample titles of this study are shuffled in the database, so cell type and time point are left out; the donor was told from shared clones.

V usage is TRBV5-5 and J usage is TRBJ1-2; no clear D. Germline CDR1 SGHKS, CDR2 YYEKEE (reference sequence). The CDR3 contains 13 residues. V lost 2 bases to trimming and J lost 2 bases, with 7 bases between them. The CDR3 DNA follows: TGTGCCAGCAGCTTAACCAGGAACTATGGCTACACCTTC. This codes for CASSLTRNYGYTF.

This sequence joins TRBV10-3 and TRBJ2-5; possible D gene TRBD2, 5 bases. Germline V gene data show CDR1 as ENHRY and CDR2 as SYGVKD. This CDR3 is built from 14 residues. The V and J ends lost 0 bases and 4 bases respectively, with 9 bases between them. The CDR3 DNA reads as TGTGCCATCAGTGAGTCTTCTGGAGGAGAGACCCAGTACTTC. Amino acids: CAISESSGGETQYF.